The clone carrying this TCR beta chain was observed a handful of times. The antigen is unknown. This sample also contains other DNA sequences that code for the same CDR3. The repertoire was sequenced with immunoSEQ multiplex PCR; TCRdb's copy has only in-frame clones and lacks some. The sample shows 2,500,000 or so clones, roughly 92% of them seen only once. This sample was included in a study of shared clonotypes between healthy human individuals. Study-level information: Aged 18 to 49, the donors were a couple of women and three men. Study outcomes and limitations: Clonotype sharing among the donors was expected to vary with sequencing depth. Naive subsets generally exceeded memory subsets in estimated richness.

This CDR3 comprises 12 residues. Germline CDR1 SGHTA, CDR2 FQGNSA. Trimming took off 3 bases at V and 1 base at J, with 1 base between the two ends. Sequences were obtained from naive CD4+ T cells sorted from blood. Documented subset: CD45RA+ positively selected. J is TRBJ1-5 and V is TRBV7-2; D uncertain. This clonotype was sampled from a man between 18 and 29 years old in good health. DNA of the CDR3: TGTGCCAGCAGCTTCAGCAATCAGCCCCAGCATTTT. Translating it yields CASSFSNQPQHF.